The entry below describes one TCR beta chain. Its cognate antigen is unknown. This sample stems from a study of a mutant IDH1 vaccine in newly diagnosed glioma. Across the whole study: Investigators started vaccination 4-6 weeks after radiotherapy alone, or with temozolomide cycles. Most patients had received both radiotherapy and temozolomide, the prior options being radiotherapy, temozolomide, or both.

The study, taken as a whole, reports: Pseudoprogression appeared independent of alterations in top peripheral clonotypes.

Here immunoSEQ multiplex PCR was the method, and the copy in TCRdb shows in-frame clones only, minus some. The sample consists of approximately 50,000 clones, over 60% of them appearing once. J gave up 5 bases and V 5 bases, and 9 bases lay outside the gene matches. The CDR3 has 15 amino acids. The germline gives CDR1 MNHEY, CDR2 SMNVEV (reference sequence). The sample's time point: week 47, end of study. Alongside topical imiquimod, each dose of vaccine comprised 300 ug of mutant IDH1 20-mer peptide. Vaccination of patients was performed eight times, in weeks 1, 3, 5, 7, 11, 15, 19 and 23. Specimen: PBMCs, collected from a glioma patient whose treatment included an IDH1 peptide vaccine. This clonotype was obtained from a woman in her thirties or forties with glioma. Some clones in this sample may be carry-over from other donors' samples. The chain is built from TRBV27 and TRBJ2-7; TRBD2 matches 10 bases. The CDR3 DNA reads as TGTGCCAGCAGTCCAAGCGGGGGGGCTGTCGACGAGCAGTACTTC. It encodes CASSPSGGAVDEQYF.